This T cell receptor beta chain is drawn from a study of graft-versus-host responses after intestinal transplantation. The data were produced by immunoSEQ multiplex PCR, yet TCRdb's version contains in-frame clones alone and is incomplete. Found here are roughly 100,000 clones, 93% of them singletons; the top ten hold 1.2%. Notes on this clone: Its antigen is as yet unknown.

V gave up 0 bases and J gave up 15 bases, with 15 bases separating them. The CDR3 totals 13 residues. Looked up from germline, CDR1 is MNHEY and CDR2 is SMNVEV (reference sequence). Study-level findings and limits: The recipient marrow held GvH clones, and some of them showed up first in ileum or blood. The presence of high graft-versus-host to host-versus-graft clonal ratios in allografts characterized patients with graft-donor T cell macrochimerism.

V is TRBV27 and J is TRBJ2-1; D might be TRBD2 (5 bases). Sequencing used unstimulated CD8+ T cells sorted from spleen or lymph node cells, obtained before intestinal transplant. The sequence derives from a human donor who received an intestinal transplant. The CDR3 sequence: CASSLSTNGERFF. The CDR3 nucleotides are TGTGCCAGCAGTTTATCGACTAACGGGGAGAGGTTCTTC.